The source of this T cell receptor (beta chain) is a study of beta chain features in type 1 diabetes. Since all of the isolated RNA was reverse transcribed, expressed TCRB transcripts were what got sequenced. The repertoire was sequenced with immunoSEQ multiplex PCR; TCRdb's copy has only in-frame clones and lacks some. Seen here are nearly 700,000 clones, 10% to 15% observed once, and the top ten hold approximately 0.022%. Study-wide points: Researchers report that Type 1 diabetes patients had moderately but significantly shorter TCRB CDR3s across all four CD4+ subsets. The cDNA sequencing approach could over-represent high-TCR-expressing cells.

A word on this clone: Its antigen is not identified.

The V and J ends lost 5 bases and 0 bases, in that order; junction bases with no gene match: 13. Germline CDR1 and CDR2: SGHVS and FNYEAQ. This CDR3 is built from 19 residues. A sort by CD45RO/CCR7/CD25/CD127/CD95/CD27 yielded CD4+ naive, central memory, regulatory and stem cell-like memory cells. The rearrangement links TRBV7-6 to TRBJ1-1, with 12 bases matching TRBD1. Sample: naive CD4+ T cells from blood. The TCR was taken from a man younger than 30 with type 1 diabetes. The CDR3 here is CASSPDPRDRGLMNTEAFF. The CDR3 coding sequence is TGTGCCAGCAGCCCTGATCCCCGGGACAGGGGGCTTATGAACACTGAAGCTTTCTTT.